This TCR beta chain appears in the sequencing data of a study of blood T cell repertoires in COVID-19. Turning to the study itself: Nucleic acid was either cDNA or gDNA, and it came from T cells, B-cell-depleted T cells, or PBMCs.

CDR1 is SGHAT and CDR2 is FQNNGV in the germline V gene. V lost 5 bases and J 2 bases, leaving 8 bases between the germline ends. This CDR3 has 13 amino acids. The recovered donors of Cohort 3 showed two negative PCRs, clearance, or symptom resolution. Sequencing used immunoSEQ multiplex PCR; TCRdb keeps in-frame clones, though not all of them. This sample yields under 300,000 clones, of which roughly 86% are seen a single time; 0.75% to 1% belongs to the top ten. The gene calls are TRBV11-2 and TRBJ2-3; possible D gene TRBD2, 6 bases. Sequencing input: PBMCs or T cells enriched from blood (not recorded which). The clonotype originates from a woman aged 25 to 39 who had recovered from COVID-19. CDR3 bases: TGTGCCAGCAGCGGGGACTTCACAGATACGCAGTATTTT. Protein sequence: CASSGDFTDTQYF.